This TCR beta chain was recovered during a study of spatial heterogeneity in lung cancer. Study observations and caveats: Expanded tumor TCRs that were ubiquitous appeared in blood more at resection than follow-up.

A unique molecular identifier was carried by every single TCR cDNA molecule. TCRdb recomputed calls from the 5' RACE reads with MiXCR, one row per CDR3 protein. Of tens of thousands of distinct CDR3 sequences in the sample, approximately 7% are singletons; the top ten hold approximately 2.9%. The germline gives CDR1 MDHEN, CDR2 SYDVKM. This CDR3 has 16 amino acids. V dropped 3 bases and J dropped 6; count of bases not matched to a gene: 10. This clonotype came up many times. Its cognate antigen is unknown. Indicated time point: sample taken at primary tumor resection. Unsorted samples of tumor, nontumor lung or frozen PBMC had their whole RNA sequenced. A total of fewer than 80 untreated early-stage non-small cell lung cancer patients served as donors.

This specimen was PBMCs, taken at surgery. The receptor's source is a female donor with early-stage non-small cell lung cancer. This chain joins TRBV28 and TRBJ2-5; TRBD1 matches 10 bases. CDR3 protein: CASSFSGTGVKKTQYF. The DNA for the CDR3 is TGTGCCAGCAGTTTTTCCGGGACAGGGGTAAAAAAGACCCAGTACTTC.